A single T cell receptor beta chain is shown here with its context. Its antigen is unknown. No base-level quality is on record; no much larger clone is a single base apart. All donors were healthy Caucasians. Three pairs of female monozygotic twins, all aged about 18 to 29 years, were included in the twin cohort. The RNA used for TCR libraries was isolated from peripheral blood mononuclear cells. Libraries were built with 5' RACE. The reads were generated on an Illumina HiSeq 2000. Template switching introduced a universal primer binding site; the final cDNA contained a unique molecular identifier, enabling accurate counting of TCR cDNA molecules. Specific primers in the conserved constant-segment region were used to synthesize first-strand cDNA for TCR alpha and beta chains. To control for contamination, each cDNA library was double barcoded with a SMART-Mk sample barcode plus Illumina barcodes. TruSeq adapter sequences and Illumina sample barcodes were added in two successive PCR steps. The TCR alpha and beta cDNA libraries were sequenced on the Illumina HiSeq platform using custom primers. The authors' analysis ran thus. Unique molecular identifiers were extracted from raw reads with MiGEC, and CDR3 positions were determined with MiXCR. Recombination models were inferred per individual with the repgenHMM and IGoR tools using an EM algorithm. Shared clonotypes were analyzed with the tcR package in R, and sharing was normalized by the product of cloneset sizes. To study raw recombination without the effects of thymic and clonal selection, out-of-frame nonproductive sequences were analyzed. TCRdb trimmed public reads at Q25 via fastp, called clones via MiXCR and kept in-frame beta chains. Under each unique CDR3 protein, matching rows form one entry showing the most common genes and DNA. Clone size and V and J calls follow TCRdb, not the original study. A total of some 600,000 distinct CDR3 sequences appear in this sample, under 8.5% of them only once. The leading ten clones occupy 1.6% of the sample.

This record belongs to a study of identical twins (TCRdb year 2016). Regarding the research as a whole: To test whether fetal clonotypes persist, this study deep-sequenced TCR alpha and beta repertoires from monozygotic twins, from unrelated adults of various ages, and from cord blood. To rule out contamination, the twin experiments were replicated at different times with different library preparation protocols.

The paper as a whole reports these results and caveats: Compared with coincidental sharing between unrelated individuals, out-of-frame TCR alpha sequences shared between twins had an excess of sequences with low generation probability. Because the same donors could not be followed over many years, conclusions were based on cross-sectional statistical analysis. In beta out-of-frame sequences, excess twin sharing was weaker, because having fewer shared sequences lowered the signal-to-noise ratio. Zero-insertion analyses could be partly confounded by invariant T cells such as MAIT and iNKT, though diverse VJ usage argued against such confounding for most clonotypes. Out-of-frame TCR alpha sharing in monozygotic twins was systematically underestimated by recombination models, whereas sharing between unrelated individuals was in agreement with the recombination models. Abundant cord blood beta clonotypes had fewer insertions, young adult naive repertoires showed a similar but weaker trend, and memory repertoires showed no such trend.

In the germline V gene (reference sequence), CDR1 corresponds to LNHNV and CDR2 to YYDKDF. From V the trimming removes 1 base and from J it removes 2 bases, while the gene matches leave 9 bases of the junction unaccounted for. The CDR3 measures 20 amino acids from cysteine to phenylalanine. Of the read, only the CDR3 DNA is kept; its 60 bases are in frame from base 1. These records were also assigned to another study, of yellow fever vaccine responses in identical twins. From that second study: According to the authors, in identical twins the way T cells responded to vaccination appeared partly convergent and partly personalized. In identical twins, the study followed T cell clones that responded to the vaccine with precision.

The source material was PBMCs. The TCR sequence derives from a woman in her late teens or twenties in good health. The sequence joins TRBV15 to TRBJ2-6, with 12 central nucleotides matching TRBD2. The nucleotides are TGTGCCACCAGCAGAGGTCTAGCGGGGGGGACTATCACTGGGGCCAACGTCCTGACTTTC. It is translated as CATSRGLAGGTITGANVLTF. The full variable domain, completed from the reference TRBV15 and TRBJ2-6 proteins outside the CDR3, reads DAMVIQNPRYQVTQFGKPVTLSCSQTLNHNVMYWYQQKSSQAPKLLFHYYDKDFNNEADTPDNFQSRRPNTSFCFLDIRSPGLGDTAMYLCATSRGLAGGTITGANVLTFGAGSRLTVL.